This record covers a single T cell receptor beta chain. This record belongs to a study of T-cell reconstitution after alpha-beta-depleted transplantation in children. Trimming pared 1 base from V and 2 bases from J, leaving 12 bases between. The CDR3 has 15 residues. CDR1 SGHVS and CDR2 FNYEAQ come from the germline V gene. This sample's TCRbeta library carried unique molecular identifier barcodes. TCRdb independently ran MiXCR on the PCR reads; one entry per CDR3 protein. The sample carries approximately 350,000 distinct CDR3 sequences, around 16% recorded once. This clonotype originated in a male patient between 2 and 15 years old who had a stem cell transplant for acute lymphoblastic leukemia, so the T cells may come from the graft donor. The genes are TRBV7-6 and TRBJ2-7, with D possibly matching TRBD1 (5 bases). The sequenced sample was PBMCs, mostly from graft donor cells, obtained 360 days after TCRalphabeta/CD19-depleted stem cell transplant. The CDR3 reads CASSLGLGPPYEQYF. CDR3 nucleotide sequence: TGTGCCAGCAGCTTAGGTCTGGGGCCGCCCTACGAGCAGTACTTC.